This T cell receptor beta chain originates from a study of blood T cell repertoires in COVID-19. Sequencing was performed with immunoSEQ multiplex PCR; in TCRdb, only in-frame clones are kept and a portion is missing. The data show around 120,000 clones, around two thirds seen once. This TCR was sampled from an older woman with acute or convalescent COVID-19. Material for sequencing was peripheral blood.

The CDR3 nucleotides are TGTGCCAGCAGTCAGACCTCAACACGACTAACGGCTAGCTGGGAGCAGTTCTTC. Translating gives CASSQTSTRLTASWEQFF. The V gene is TRBV6-6, the J gene TRBJ2-1, with D perhaps matching TRBD2 (5 bases). CDR3 size: 18 residues. CDR1 MNHNY and CDR2 SVGAGI come from the germline V gene (reference sequence). V lost 5 bases to trimming and J lost 10 bases, with 30 bases between them.